A single TCR beta chain is shown here with its context. Its specificity is unknown. The sample belongs to a study of cytomegalovirus exposure and HLA in healthy donors. Study context: An early data release held tens of millions of unique TCRs from HLA-typed donors.

Study-wide results and limits: Later on, an analysis tied over 15,000 TCR beta sequences to HLA alleles at 0.05 false discovery rate. CMV serostatus was the only immune exposure information that was available. Later, TCR association rates were found to vary by HLA locus, highest for DRB1 and lowest for HLA-C.

The PCR employed 60 Vbeta primers together with 13 Jbeta primers. The table came from immunoSEQ multiplex PCR; TCRdb's copy has only in-frame clones and leaves some out. The sample contains about 190,000 clones, 65% to 75% of which appear only once. The sample taken for sequencing was PBMCs. The TCR was taken from a man aged 30 to 39 in good health and CMV-seropositive.

The CDR3 loop reads CASSYSYESEKLFF. The CDR3 DNA follows: TGTGCCAGCAGTTACTCCTACGAGAGTGAAAAACTGTTTTTT. The chain combines TRBV6-5 with TRBJ1-4, with D unresolved. V was cut by 0 bases and J by 7 bases, with 9 bases left in between. CDR1 is MNHEY, CDR2 SVGAGI, per germline. The CDR3 is made up of 14 amino acids.